This T cell receptor (beta chain) was sequenced for a study of spatial heterogeneity in lung cancer. Study summary: Donors were around 70 untreated early-stage non-small cell lung cancer patients.

One entry per CDR3 protein, called by TCRdb with MiXCR from the 5' RACE reads. There are around 25,000 distinct CDR3 sequences in the sample; roughly 5.4% occur only once, and 24% lies in the top ten. The sample holds many counts of this clonotype. Trimming shortened V by 1 base and J by 0 bases, and 7 bases separated the two germline ends. The CDR3 is 15 residues long. Germline CDR1 is SGHNT and CDR2 is YYREEE (reference sequence). Time point given: blood at routine non-recurrence follow-up after resection. Sequencing of whole RNA from tumor, nontumor lung or frozen PBMC involved no sorting. The chain is built from TRBV5-4 and TRBJ2-2, with D maybe TRBD1 (6 bases). The sequenced sample was PBMCs, obtained at follow-up. The clonotype comes from a female donor with early-stage non-small cell lung cancer. The CDR3 bases are TGTGCCAGCAGCTTGCGACAGGCGAACACCGGGGAGCTGTTTTTT. Translating gives CASSLRQANTGELFF.